Listed below are T cell receptor beta chains from one sample, sequenced in a study of cytomegalovirus exposure and HLA in healthy donors. TCRdb's copy holds only in-frame clones and misses some; the assay was immunoSEQ multiplex PCR. The table for this sample gives 200,000 or so clones. Material: PBMCs. The receptor set was obtained from a girl aged 2 to 10 in good health and CMV-seropositive. Both conserved end residues are part of each CDR3. The D gene is left open where the match is weak.

d_call: -
v_call: TRBV6-5
j_call: TRBJ2-3
cdr3_nt: TGTGCCAGCAGCCCGACAGGATCAGATACGCAGTATTTT
cdr3_aa: CASSPTGSDTQYF

d_call: TRBD1
v_call: TRBV28
j_call: TRBJ2-7
cdr3_nt: TGTGCCAGCACTATCCGGGACAGGGCTTACGAGCAGTACTTC
cdr3_aa: CASTIRDRAYEQYF

d_call: TRBD1
v_call: TRBV28
j_call: TRBJ1-2
cdr3_nt: TGTGCCAGCAGTTTACCCGGGACAGATGTTTATGGCTACACCTTC
cdr3_aa: CASSLPGTDVYGYTF

d_call: -
v_call: TRBV29-1
j_call: TRBJ1-2
cdr3_nt: -
cdr3_aa: CSVVEGPNYGCTF

d_call: TRBD1
v_call: TRBV7-9
j_call: TRBJ2-1
cdr3_nt: TGTGCCAGCAGCTTAGGAGACAGGGTGAGCAATGAGCAGTTCTTC
cdr3_aa: CASSLGDRVSNEQFF

d_call: TRBD2
v_call: TRBV10-2
j_call: TRBJ2-3
cdr3_nt: TGCGCCAGCAGTGACCCGAGCGGGAGACCATCCACAGATACGCAGTATTTT
cdr3_aa: CASSDPSGRPSTDTQYF

d_call: TRBD2
v_call: TRBV10-3
j_call: TRBJ2-3
cdr3_nt: TGTGCCATCAGATCAGATAGCGGGAGAAAGGATACGCAGTATTTT
cdr3_aa: CAIRSDSGRKDTQYF

d_call: -
v_call: TRBV2
j_call: TRBJ1-5
cdr3_nt: TGTGCCAGCAGTCGGGACTTTAGCAATCAGCCCCAGCATTTT
cdr3_aa: CASSRDFSNQPQHF

d_call: -
v_call: TRBV9
j_call: TRBJ2-1
cdr3_nt: TGTGCCAGCAGCGCTGTAACGGGAGACAATGAGCAGTTCTTC
cdr3_aa: CASSAVTGDNEQFF

d_call: TRBD1
v_call: TRBV28
j_call: TRBJ2-5
cdr3_nt: TGTGCCAGCAGTTTACAGGGGGCAGGGGAGACCCAGTACTTC
cdr3_aa: CASSLQGAGETQYF

d_call: -
v_call: TRBV5-1
j_call: TRBJ2-2
cdr3_nt: TGCGCCAGCAGCTTACAGGGCGCCTCCACCGGGGAGCTGTTTTTT
cdr3_aa: CASSLQGASTGELFF

d_call: TRBD1
v_call: TRBV10-2
j_call: TRBJ1-1
cdr3_nt: TGCGCCAGCAGTGGCCCACTTACAGGGGGTGACACTGAAGCTTTCTTT
cdr3_aa: CASSGPLTGGDTEAFF

d_call: TRBD2
v_call: TRBV18
j_call: TRBJ2-1
cdr3_nt: TGTGCCAGCTCACCTCTAGCGGGAGGGCAAGGCCCCTACAATGAGCAGTTCTTC
cdr3_aa: CASSPLAGGQGPYNEQFF

d_call: -
v_call: TRBV5-4
j_call: TRBJ1-4
cdr3_nt: TGTGCCAGCAGCTTGGGCCTACGGACAGATAATGAAAAACTGTTTTTT
cdr3_aa: CASSLGLRTDNEKLFF

d_call: -
v_call: TRBV28
j_call: TRBJ2-7
cdr3_nt: TGTGCCAGCAGTTTATGGGCGGGAAAGATCACCTACGAGCAGTACTTC
cdr3_aa: CASSLWAGKITYEQYF

d_call: -
v_call: TRBV28
j_call: TRBJ1-5
cdr3_nt: TGTGCCAGCAGAAGAACCTCGGGGACAAAGGGGGAGCCCCAGCATTTT
cdr3_aa: CASRRTSGTKGEPQHF